What follows are 2 T cell receptor beta chains derived from one specimen sequenced in a study of CD8 T cell repertoires and HIV-1 epitope variants. TCRdb's table, derived via immunoSEQ multiplex PCR, lists solely in-frame clones and lacks some. The sample lists about 4,900 clones, 50% to 75% occurring once. Their antigens are not known. The sequencing input was cultured CD8+ T cells derived from PBMCs. The receptor source for this set is a male donor with HIV.

The J gene is TRBJ2-1, the V gene TRBV7-1; D gene ambiguous. TRBV7-1 is reported as an ORF; its role is uncertain. CDR3 size: 13 residues. V dropped 4 bases and J dropped 9 bases, with 13 bases sitting between them. The CDR3 region is CASSLDGASEQFF. The CDR3 DNA reads as TGTGCCAGCAGCTTAGACGGTGCCAGTGAGCAGTTCTTC.

This clone was recorded a few times. CDR3 sequence: CASSLGQGLIRYTF. CDR3 in DNA: TGTGCCAGCAGCTTGGGGCAGGGGCTGATACGCTACACCTTC. The V and J genes are TRBV5-6 and TRBJ1-2; weak D call: TRBD1 (6 bases). V lost 0 bases and J 9 bases, leaving 15 bases between the germline ends. CDR1 and CDR2 (germline): SGHDT, YYEEEE. The CDR3 spans 14 residues.